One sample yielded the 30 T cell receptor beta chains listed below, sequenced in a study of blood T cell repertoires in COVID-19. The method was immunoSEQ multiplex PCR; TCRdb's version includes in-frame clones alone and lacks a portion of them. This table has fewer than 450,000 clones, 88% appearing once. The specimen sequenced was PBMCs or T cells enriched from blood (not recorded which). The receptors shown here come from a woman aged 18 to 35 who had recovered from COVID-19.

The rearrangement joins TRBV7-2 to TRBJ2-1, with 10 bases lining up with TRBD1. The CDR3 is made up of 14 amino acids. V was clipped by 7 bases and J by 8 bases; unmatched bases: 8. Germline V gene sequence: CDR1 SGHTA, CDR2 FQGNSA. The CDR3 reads CASTPGQGRDEQFF. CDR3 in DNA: TGTGCCAGCACCCCGGGACAGGGGCGCGATGAGCAGTTCTTC.

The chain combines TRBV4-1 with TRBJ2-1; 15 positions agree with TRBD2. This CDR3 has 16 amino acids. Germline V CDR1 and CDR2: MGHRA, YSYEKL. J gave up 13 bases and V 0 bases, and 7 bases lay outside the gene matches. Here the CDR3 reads CASSQDWTSGGVIQFF. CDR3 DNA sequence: TGCGCCAGCAGCCAAGATTGGACTAGCGGGGGGGTGATTCAGTTCTTC.

The chain's CDR3 is CASSSDRVGSPLHF. CDR3 nucleotide sequence: TGTGCCAGCAGCTCCGACAGGGTTGGTTCACCCCTCCACTTT. The chain combines TRBV7-8 with TRBJ1-6, with 7 bases fitting TRBD1. V lost 4 bases, J lost 9 bases, and 6 bases stayed unmatched. This CDR3 has 14 residues. The germline V gene encodes CDR1 SGHVS and CDR2 FQNEAQ.

The CDR3 sequence: CASSQGSGGNEKLFF. CDR3 nucleotide sequence: TGTGCCAGCAGCCAGGGCTCCGGGGGGAATGAAAAACTGTTTTTT. This chain links TRBV9 with TRBJ1-4; the D gene is possibly TRBD1 (5 bases). This CDR3 region has 15 residues. Germline CDR1 and CDR2: SGDLS and YYNGEE. V was clipped by 4 bases and J by 5 bases, with 15 bases between them.

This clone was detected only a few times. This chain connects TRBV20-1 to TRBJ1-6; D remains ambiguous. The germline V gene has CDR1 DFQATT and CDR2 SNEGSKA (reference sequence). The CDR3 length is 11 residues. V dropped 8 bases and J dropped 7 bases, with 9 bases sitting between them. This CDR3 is CSLPLNSPLHF. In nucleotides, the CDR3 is TGCAGTCTTCCCTTAAATTCACCCCTCCACTTT.

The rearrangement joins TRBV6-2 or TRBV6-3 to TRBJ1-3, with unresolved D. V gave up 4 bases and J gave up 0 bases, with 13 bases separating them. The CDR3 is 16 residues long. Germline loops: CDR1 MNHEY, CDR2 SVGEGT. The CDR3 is CASSSTPPRSGNTIYF. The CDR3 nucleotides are TGTGCCAGCAGTTCGACACCCCCGCGCTCTGGAAACACCATATATTTT.

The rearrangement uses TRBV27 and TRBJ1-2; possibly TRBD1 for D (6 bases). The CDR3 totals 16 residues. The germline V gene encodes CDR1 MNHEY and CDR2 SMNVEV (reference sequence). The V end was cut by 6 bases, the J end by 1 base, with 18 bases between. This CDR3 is CASRRMRGTDNYGYTF. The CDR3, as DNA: TGTGCCAGCAGGAGGATGAGGGGGACCGATAACTATGGCTACACCTTC.

The CDR3 loop is CASSLELAVQETQYF. CDR3 nucleotides: TGCGCCAGCAGCTTGGAGCTAGCGGTCCAAGAGACCCAGTACTTC. The chain has TRBV5-1 and TRBJ2-5; 7 bases are a match to TRBD2. The CDR3 has 15 residues. Germline V gives CDR1 SGHRS, CDR2 YFSETQ. The V gene end was trimmed by 0 bases and the J gene end by 1 base; junction bases not matched to a gene: 3. Together with reference TRBV5-1 and TRBJ2-5, the CDR3 gives the full variable domain: KAGVTQTPRYLIKTRGQQVTLSCSPISGHRSVSWYQQTPGQGLQFLFEYFSETQRNKGNFPGRFSGRQFSNSRSEMNVSTLELGDSALYLCASSLELAVQETQYFGPGTRLLVL.

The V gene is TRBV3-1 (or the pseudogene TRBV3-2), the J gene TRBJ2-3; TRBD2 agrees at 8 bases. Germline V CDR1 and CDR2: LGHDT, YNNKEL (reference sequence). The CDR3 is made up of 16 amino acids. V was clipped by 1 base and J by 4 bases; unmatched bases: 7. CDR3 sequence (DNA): TGTGCCAGCAGCCAAGTTCGGGGGGGCGGGGCAGATACGCAGTATTTT. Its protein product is CASSQVRGGGADTQYF.

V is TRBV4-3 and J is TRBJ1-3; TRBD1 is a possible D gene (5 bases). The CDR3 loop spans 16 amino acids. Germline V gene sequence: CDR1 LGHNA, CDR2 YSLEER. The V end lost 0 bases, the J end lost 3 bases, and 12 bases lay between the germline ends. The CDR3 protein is CASSQDARDFGNTIYF. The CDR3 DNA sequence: TGCGCCAGCAGCCAAGATGCGAGGGACTTTGGAAACACCATATATTTT.

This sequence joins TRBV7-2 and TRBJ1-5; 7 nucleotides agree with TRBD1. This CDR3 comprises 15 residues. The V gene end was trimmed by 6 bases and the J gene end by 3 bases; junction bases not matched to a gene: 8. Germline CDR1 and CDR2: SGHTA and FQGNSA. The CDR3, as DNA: TGTGCCAGCAGTTTCCAGGGGGTGCTCAATCAGCCCCAGCATTTT. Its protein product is CASSFQGVLNQPQHF.

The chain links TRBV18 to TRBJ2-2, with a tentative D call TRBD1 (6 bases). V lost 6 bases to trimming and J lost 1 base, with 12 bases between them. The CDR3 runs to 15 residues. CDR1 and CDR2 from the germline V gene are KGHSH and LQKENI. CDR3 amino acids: CASSPGTQNTGELFF. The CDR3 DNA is TGTGCCAGCTCTCCCGGGACACAGAACACCGGGGAGCTGTTTTTT.

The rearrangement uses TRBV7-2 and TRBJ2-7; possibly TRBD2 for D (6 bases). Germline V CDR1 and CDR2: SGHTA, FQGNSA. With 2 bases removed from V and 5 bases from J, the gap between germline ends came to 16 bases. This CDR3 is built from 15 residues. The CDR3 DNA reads TGTGCCAGCAGCTTAAAGCCTAGCGACTTCCACGAGCAGTACTTC. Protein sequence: CASSLKPSDFHEQYF.

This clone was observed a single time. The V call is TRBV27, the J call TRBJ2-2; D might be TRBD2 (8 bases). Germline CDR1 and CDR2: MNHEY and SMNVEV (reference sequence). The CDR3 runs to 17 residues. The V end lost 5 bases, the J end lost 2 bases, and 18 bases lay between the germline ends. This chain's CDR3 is CASSPRGAGGNTGELFF. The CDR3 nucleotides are TGTGCCAGCAGTCCCAGGGGGGCGGGGGGCAACACCGGGGAGCTGTTTTTT.

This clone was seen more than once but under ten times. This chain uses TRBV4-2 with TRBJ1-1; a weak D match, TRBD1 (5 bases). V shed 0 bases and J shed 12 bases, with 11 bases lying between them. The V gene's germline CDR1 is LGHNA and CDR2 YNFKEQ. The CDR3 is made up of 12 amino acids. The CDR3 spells CASSQEGPWTFF. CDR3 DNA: TGTGCCAGCAGCCAAGAGGGGCCGTGGACTTTCTTT.

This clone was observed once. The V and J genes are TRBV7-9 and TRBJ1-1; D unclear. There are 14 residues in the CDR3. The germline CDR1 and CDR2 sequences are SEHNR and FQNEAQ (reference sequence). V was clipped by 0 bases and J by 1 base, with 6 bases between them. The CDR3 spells CASSLASRNTEAFF. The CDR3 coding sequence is TGTGCCAGCAGCTTAGCATCCCGGAACACTGAAGCTTTCTTT.

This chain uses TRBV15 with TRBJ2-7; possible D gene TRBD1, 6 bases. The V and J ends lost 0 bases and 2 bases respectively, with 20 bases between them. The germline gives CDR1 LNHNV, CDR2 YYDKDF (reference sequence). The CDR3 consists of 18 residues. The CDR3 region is CATSRDMSEADRTYEQYF. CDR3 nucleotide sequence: TGTGCCACCAGCAGAGATATGAGTGAGGCCGACAGGACCTACGAGCAGTACTTC. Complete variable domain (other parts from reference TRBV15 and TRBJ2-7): DAMVIQNPRYQVTQFGKPVTLSCSQTLNHNVMYWYQQKSSQAPKLLFHYYDKDFNNEADTPDNFQSRRPNTSFCFLDIRSPGLGDTAMYLCATSRDMSEADRTYEQYFGPGTRLTVT.

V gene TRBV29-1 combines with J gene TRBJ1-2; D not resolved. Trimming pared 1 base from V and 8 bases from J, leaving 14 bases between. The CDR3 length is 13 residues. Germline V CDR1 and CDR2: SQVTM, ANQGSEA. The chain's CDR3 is CSVEGLRGGGYTF. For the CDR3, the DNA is TGCAGCGTTGAAGGTCTCCGGGGTGGCGGCTACACCTTC.

CDR3 nucleotide sequence: TGTGCCAGCAGCCACCGGGGGAGGGGAAACACCGGGGAGCTGTTTTTT. It encodes CASSHRGRGNTGELFF. V usage is TRBV14 and J usage is TRBJ2-2; 7 bases fit TRBD2. Trimming cost V 3 bases and J 2 bases; bases outside gene matches: 6. Germline lookup yields CDR1 SGHDN and CDR2 FVKESK. This CDR3 has 16 residues.

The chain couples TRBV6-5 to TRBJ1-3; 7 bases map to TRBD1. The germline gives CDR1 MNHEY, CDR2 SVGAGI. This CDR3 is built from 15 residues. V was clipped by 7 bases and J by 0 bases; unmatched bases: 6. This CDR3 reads CASIRDRASGNTIYF. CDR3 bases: TGTGCCAGCATTAGAGACAGGGCCTCTGGAAACACCATATATTTT.

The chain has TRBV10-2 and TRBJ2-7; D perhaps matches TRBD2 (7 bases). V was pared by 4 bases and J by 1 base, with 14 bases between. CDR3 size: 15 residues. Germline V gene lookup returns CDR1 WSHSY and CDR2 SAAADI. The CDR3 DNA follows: TGCGCCAGCAGTGGGGTCGGGGGGCAATCCTACGAGCAGTACTTC. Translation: CASSGVGGQSYEQYF.

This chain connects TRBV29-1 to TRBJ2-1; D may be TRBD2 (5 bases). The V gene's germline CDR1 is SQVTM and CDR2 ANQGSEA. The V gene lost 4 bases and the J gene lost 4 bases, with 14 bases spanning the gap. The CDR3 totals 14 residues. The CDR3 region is CSVAAYLAYNEQFF. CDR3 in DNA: TGCAGCGTTGCTGCTTACCTAGCTTACAATGAGCAGTTCTTC.

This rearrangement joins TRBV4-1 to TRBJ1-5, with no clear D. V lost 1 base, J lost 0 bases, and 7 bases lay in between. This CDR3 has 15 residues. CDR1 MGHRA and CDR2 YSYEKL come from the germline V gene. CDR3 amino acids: CASSQGGYSNQPQHF. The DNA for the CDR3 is TGCGCCAGCAGCCAAGGAGGTTATAGCAATCAGCCCCAGCATTTT.

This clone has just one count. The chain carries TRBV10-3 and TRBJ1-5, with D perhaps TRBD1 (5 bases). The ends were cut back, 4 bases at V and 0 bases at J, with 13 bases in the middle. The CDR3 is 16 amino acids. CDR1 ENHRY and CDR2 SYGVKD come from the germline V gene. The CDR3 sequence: CAISARAAYSNQPQHF. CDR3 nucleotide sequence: TGTGCCATCAGTGCCAGGGCCGCTTATAGCAATCAGCCCCAGCATTTT.

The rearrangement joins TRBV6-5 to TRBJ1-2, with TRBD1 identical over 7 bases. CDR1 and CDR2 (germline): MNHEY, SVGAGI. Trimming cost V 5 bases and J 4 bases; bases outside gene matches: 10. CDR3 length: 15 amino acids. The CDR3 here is CASSRLRGQGYGYTF. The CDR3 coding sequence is TGTGCCAGCAGTCGCTTGAGGGGGCAAGGCTATGGCTACACCTTC.

The CDR3 spells CASSISAFLSSYNEQFF. The CDR3 DNA sequence: TGTGCCAGTAGTATAAGTGCCTTCCTGAGCTCCTACAATGAGCAGTTCTTC. The chain couples TRBV19 to TRBJ2-1; D unclear. Germline lookup yields CDR1 LNHDA and CDR2 SQIVND (reference sequence). The CDR3 is 17 residues long. V lost 2 bases and J lost 0, with 14 bases in between. Combining the CDR3 with reference TRBV19 and TRBJ2-1 gives the whole variable domain DGGITQSPKYLFRKEGQNVTLSCEQNLNHDAMYWYRQDPGQGLRLIYYSQIVNDFQKGDIAEGYSVSREKKESFPLTVTSAQKNPTAFYLCASSISAFLSSYNEQFFGPGTRLTVL.

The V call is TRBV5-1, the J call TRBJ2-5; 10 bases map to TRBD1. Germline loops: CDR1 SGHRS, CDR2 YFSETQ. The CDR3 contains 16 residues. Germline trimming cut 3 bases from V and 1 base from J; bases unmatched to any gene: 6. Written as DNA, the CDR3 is TGCGCCAGCAGCTCTCGACAGGGGGCTAGCCAAGAGACCCAGTACTTC. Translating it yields CASSSRQGASQETQYF.

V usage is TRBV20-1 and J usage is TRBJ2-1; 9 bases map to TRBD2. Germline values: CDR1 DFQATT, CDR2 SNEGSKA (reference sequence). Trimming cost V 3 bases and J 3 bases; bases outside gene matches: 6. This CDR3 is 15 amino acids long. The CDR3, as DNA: TGCAGTGCTAGTCCGATAGCGGGGGACTACAATGAGCAGTTCTTC. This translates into CSASPIAGDYNEQFF.

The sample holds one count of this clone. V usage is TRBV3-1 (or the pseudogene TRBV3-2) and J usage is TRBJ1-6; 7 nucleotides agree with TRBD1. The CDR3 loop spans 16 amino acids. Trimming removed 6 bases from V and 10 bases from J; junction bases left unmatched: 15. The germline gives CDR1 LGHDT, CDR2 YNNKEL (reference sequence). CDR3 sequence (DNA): TGTGCCAGCAGTCCAGCCCAAGACAGGGCCGGATCACCCCTCCACTTT. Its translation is CASSPAQDRAGSPLHF.

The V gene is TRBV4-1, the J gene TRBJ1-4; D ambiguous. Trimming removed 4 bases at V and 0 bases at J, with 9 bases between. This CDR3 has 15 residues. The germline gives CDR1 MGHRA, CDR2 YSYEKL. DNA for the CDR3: TGCGCCAGCAGCCGCCTGCCAGCAACTAATGAAAAACTGTTTTTT. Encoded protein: CASSRLPATNEKLFF.